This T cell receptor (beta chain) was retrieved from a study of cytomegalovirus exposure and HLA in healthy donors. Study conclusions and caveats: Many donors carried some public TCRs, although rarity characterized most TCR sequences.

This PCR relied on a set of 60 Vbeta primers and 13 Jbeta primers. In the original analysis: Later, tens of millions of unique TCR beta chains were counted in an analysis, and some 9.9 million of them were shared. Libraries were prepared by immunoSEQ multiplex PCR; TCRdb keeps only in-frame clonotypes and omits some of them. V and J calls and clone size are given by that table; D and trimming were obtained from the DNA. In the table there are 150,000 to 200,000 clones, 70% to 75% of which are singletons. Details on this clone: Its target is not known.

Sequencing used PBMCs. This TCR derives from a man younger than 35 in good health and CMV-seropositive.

The CDR3 region is CASRSSGERGYNSPLHF. CDR3 in DNA: TGTGCCAGCAGGTCATCAGGGGAGAGGGGCTATAATTCACCCCTCCACTTT. This chain joins TRBV28 and TRBJ1-6; D may be TRBD1 (6 bases). This CDR3 spans 17 amino acids. Trimming cost V 6 bases and J 3 bases, with 18 bases left between them. Germline V gene lookup returns CDR1 MDHEN and CDR2 SYDVKM. Full variable domain (outside the CDR3, taken from reference TRBV28 and TRBJ1-6): DVKVTQSSRYLVKRTGEKVFLECVQDMDHENMFWYRQDPGLGLRLIYFSYDVKMKEKGDIPEGYSVSREKKERFSLILESASTNQTSMYLCASRSSGERGYNSPLHFGNGTRLTVT.